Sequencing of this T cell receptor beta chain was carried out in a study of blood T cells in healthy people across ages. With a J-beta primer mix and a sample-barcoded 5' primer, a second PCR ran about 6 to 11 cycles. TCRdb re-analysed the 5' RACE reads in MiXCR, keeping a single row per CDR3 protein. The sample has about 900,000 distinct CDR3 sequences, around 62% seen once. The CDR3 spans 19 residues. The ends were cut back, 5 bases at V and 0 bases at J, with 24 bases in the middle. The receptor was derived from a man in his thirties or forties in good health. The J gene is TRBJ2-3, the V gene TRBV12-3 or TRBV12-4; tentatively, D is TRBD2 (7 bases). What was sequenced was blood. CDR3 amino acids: CASSPRWNVRGASTDTQYF. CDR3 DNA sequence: TGTGCCAGCAGTCCCCGTTGGAATGTCCGGGGGGCTAGCACAGATACGCAGTATTTT.